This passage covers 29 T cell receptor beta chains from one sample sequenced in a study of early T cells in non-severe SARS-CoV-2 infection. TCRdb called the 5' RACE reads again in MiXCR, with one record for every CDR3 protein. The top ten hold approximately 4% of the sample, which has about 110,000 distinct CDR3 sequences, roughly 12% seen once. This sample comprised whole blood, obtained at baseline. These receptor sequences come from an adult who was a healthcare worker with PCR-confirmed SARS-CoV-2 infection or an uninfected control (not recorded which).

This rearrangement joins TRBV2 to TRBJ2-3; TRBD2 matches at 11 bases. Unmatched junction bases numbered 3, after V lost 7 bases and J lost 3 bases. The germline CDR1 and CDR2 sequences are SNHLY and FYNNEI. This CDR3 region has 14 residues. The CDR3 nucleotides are TGTGCCAGCATGCTAGCGGGAGGAACAGATACGCAGTATTTT. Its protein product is CASMLAGGTDTQYF.

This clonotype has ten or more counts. CDR3 nucleotide sequence: TGTGCCAGCAGCTTAGTTCATCTGGGAGGCTACAATGAGCAGTTCTTC. Residues: CASSLVHLGGYNEQFF. The V and J genes are TRBV11-2 and TRBJ2-1, with a tentative D call TRBD2 (6 bases). V lost 1 base to trimming and J lost 3 bases, with 13 bases between them. This CDR3 region has 16 residues. The germline CDR1 and CDR2 sequences are SGHAT and FQNNGV. Filled out from reference TRBV11-2 and TRBJ2-1, the complete variable domain reads EAGVAQSPRYKIIEKRQSVAFWCNPISGHATLYWYQQILGQGPKLLIQFQNNGVVDDSQLPKDRFSAERLKGVDSTLKIQPAKLEDSAVYLCASSLVHLGGYNEQFFGPGTRLTVL.

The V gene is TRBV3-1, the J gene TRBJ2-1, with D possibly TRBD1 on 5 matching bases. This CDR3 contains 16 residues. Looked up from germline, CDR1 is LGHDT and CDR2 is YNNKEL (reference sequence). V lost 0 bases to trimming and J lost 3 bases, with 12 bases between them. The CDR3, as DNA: TGTGCCAGCAGCCAAGATCTGGGGCCTAGCTACAATGAGCAGTTCTTC. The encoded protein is CASSQDLGPSYNEQFF.

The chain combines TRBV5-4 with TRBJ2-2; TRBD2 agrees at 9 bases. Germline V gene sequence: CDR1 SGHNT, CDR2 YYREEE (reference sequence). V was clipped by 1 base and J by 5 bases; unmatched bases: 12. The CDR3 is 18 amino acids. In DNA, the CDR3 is TGTGCCAGCAGCTTGAGGAAATTAGCGGGAGAAATAACCGGGGAGCTGTTTTTT. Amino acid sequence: CASSLRKLAGEITGELFF.

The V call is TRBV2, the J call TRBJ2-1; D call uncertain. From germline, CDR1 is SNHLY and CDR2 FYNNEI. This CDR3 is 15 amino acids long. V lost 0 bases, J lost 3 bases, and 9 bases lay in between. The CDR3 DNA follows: TGTGCCAGCAGTGAAGCGTTTGCTGGCTACAATGAGCAGTTCTTC. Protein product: CASSEAFAGYNEQFF.

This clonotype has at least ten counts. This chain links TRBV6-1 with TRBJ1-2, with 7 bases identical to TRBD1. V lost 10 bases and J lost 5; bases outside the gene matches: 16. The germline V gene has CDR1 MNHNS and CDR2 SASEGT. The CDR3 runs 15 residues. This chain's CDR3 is CATTTGQLIRYGYTF. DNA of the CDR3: TGTGCCACCACAACGGGACAGCTCATACGGTATGGCTACACCTTC.

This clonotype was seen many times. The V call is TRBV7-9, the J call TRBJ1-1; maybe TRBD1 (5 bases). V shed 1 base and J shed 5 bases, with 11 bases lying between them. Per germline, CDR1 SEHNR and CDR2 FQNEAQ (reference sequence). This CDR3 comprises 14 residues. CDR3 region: CASSLGGATTEAFF. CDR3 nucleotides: TGTGCCAGCAGCTTAGGTGGGGCTACTACTGAAGCTTTCTTT.

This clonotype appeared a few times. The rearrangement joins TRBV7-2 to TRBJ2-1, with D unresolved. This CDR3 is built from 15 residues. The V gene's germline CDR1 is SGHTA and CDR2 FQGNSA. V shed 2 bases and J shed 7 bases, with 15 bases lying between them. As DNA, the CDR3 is TGTGCCAGCAGCTTATTTTCGTCAGCATGGAATGAGCAGTTCTTC. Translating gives CASSLFSSAWNEQFF.

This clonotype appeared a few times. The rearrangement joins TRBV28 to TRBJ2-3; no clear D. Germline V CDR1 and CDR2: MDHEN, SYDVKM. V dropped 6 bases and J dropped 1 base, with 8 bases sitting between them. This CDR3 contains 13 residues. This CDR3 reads CASRGVGTDTQYF. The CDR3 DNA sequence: TGTGCCAGCAGAGGAGTAGGCACAGATACGCAGTATTTT.

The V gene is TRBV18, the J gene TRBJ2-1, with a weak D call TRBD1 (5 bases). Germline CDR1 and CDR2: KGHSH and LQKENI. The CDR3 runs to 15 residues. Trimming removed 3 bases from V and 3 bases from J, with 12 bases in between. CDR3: CASSPEDTHYNEQFF. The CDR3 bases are TGTGCCAGCTCACCTGAGGACACCCACTACAATGAGCAGTTCTTC.

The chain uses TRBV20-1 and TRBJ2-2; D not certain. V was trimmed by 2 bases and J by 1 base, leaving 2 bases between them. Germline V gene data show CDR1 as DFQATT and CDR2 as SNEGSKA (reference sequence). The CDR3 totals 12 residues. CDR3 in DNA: TGCAGTGCTAGACAGAACACCGGGGAGCTGTTTTTT. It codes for CSARQNTGELFF.

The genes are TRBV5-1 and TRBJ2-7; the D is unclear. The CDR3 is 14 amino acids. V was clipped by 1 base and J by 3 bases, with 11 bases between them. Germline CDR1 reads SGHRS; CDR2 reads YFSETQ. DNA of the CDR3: TGCGCCAGCAGCTTGAGTGAGGTTAGCTACGAGCAGTACTTC. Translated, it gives CASSLSEVSYEQYF.

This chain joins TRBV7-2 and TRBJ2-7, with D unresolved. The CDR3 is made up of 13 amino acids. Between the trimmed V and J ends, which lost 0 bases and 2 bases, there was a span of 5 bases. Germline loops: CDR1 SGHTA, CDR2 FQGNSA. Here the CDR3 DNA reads TGTGCCAGCAGCTTAGCGTCTACCTACGAGCAGTACTTC. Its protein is CASSLASTYEQYF.

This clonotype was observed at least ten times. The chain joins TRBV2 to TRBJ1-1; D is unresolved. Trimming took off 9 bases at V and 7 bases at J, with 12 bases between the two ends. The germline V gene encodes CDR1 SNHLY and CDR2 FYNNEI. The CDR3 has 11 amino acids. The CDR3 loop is CARQVPGEAFF. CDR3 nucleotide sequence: TGTGCCAGACAAGTTCCGGGTGAAGCTTTCTTT. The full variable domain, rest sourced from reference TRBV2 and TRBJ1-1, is EPEVTQTPSHQVTQMGQEVILRCVPISNHLYFYWYRQILGQKVEFLVSFYNNEISEKSEIFDDQFSVERPDGSNFTLKIRSTKLEDSAMYFCARQVPGEAFFGQGTRLTVV.

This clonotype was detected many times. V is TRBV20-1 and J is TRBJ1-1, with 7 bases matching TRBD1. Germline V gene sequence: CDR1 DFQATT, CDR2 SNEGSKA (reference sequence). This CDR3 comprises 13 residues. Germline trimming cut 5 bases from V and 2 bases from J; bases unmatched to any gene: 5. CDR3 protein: CSAAHRGNTEAFF. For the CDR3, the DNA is TGCAGTGCTGCCCACAGGGGAAACACTGAAGCTTTCTTT.

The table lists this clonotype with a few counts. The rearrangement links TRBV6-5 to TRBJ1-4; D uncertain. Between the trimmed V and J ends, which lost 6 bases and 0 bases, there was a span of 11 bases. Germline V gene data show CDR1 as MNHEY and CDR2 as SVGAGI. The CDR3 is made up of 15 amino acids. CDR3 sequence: CASSPGLATNEKLFF. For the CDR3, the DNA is TGTGCCAGCAGCCCGGGTCTGGCAACTAATGAAAAACTGTTTTTT.

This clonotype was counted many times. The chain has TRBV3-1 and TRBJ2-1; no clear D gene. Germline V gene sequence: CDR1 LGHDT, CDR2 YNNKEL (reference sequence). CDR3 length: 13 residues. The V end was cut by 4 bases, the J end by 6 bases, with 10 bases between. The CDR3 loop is CASSPLGSNEQFF. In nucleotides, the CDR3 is TGTGCCAGCAGCCCCTTGGGGTCCAATGAGCAGTTCTTC.

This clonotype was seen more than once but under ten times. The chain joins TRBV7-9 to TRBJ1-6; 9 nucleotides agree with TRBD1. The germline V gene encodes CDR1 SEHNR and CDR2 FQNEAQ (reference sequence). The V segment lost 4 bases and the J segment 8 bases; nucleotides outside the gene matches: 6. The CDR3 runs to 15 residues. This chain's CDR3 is CASSSDRGNYSPLHF. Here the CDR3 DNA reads TGTGCCAGCAGCTCGGACAGGGGCAACTATTCACCCCTCCACTTT.

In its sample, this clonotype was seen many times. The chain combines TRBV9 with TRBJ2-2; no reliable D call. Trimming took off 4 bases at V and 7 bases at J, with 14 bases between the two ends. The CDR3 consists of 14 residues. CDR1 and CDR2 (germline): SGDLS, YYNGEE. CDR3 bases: TGTGCCAGCAGCCCTCTTCCGGATGGCGGGGAGCTGTTTTTT. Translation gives CASSPLPDGGELFF.

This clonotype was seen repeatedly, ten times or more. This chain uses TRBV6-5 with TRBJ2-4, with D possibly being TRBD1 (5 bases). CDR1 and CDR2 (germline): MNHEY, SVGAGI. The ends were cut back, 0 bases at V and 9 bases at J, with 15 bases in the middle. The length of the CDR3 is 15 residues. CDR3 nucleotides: TGTGCCAGCAGTTACTCGAGTCAGGGTGGAAGCATTCAGTACTTC. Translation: CASSYSSQGGSIQYF.

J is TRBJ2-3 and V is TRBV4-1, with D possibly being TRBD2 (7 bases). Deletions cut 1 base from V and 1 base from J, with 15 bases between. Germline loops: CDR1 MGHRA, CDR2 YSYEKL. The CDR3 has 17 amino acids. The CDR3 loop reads CASSQAVGRGRTDTQYF. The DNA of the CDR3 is TGCGCCAGCAGCCAAGCAGTTGGGCGGGGGCGCACAGATACGCAGTATTTT.

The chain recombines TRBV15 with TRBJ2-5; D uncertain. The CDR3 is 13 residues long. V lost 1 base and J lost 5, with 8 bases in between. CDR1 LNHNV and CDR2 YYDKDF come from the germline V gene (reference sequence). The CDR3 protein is CATSRVPPETQYF. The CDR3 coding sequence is TGTGCCACCAGCAGAGTCCCCCCGGAGACCCAGTACTTC.

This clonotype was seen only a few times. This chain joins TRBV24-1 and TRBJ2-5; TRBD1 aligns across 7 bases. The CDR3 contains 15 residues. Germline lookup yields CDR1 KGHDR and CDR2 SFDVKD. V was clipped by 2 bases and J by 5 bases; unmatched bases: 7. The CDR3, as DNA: TGTGCCACCAGTGATTGGGACAGTGGGGCGGAGACCCAGTACTTC. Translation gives CATSDWDSGAETQYF.

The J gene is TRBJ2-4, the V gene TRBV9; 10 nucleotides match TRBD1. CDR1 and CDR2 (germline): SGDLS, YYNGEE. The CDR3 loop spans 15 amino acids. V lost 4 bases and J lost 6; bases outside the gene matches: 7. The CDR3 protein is CASSIDRGRGNIQYF. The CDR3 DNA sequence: TGTGCCAGCAGCATCGACAGGGGGCGAGGAAACATTCAGTACTTC.

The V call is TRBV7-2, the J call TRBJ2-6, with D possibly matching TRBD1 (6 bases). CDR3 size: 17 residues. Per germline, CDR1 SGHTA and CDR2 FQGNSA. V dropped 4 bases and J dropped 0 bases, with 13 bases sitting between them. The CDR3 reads CASSSRQVHSGANVLTF. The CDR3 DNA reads TGTGCCAGCAGCTCCAGACAGGTCCACTCTGGGGCCAACGTCCTGACTTTC.

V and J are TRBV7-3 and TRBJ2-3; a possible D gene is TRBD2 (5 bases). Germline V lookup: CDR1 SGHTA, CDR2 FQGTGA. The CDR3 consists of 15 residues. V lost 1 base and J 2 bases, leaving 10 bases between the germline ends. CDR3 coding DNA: TGTGCCAGCAGCTTAATCGCGGGTTTCACAGATACGCAGTATTTT. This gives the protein CASSLIAGFTDTQYF.

The CDR3 sequence is CASRTGTSGGREQFF. The DNA for the CDR3 is TGTGCCAGCAGGACCGGGACTAGCGGGGGAAGAGAGCAGTTCTTC. The chain links TRBV6-1 to TRBJ2-1, with 14 bases identical to TRBD2. The germline gives CDR1 MNHNS, CDR2 SASEGT. There are 15 residues in the CDR3. The V and J ends lost 6 bases and 10 bases, in that order; junction bases with no gene match: 8.

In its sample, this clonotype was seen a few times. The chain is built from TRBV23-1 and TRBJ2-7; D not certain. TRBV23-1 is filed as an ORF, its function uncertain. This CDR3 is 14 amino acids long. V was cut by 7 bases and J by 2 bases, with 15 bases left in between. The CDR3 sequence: CASTAVRQPYEQYF. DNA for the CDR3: TGCGCCAGCACGGCGGTGAGGCAACCCTACGAGCAGTACTTC.

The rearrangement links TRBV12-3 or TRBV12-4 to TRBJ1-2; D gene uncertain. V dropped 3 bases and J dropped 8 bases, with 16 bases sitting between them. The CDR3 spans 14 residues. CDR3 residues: CASSLTGPMGGYTF. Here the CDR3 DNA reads TGTGCCAGCAGTTTGACCGGACCAATGGGAGGCTACACCTTC.